What follows are 20 T cell receptor beta chains derived from one specimen sequenced in a study of shared T cell receptors in the human thymus. Some clones are missing from TCRdb's copy, which holds only in-frame ones; the method was immunoSEQ multiplex PCR. The sample has 700,000 or so clones, 80% to 90% seen once. These data also formed part of another study, on human thymus T cells.

The sequenced sample consisted of thymocytes. The receptors here all came from a girl under two years old with a congenital heart defect.

This chain connects TRBV7-3 to TRBJ2-7; TRBD2 agrees at 8 bases. This CDR3 comprises 20 residues. The germline V gene has CDR1 SGHTA and CDR2 FQGTGA. The junction had 20 bases not matched to a gene; V was cut back by 1 base and J by 3 bases. This CDR3 is CASSLSPLTPSRGGNYEQYF. The CDR3 nucleotides are TGTGCCAGCAGCTTAAGTCCACTAACACCGTCTCGCGGGGGGAACTACGAGCAGTACTTC.

CDR3 amino acids: CASGPGAGVSPNYGYTF. Here the CDR3 DNA reads TGTGCTAGTGGTCCCGGCGCAGGGGTAAGCCCCAACTATGGCTACACCTTC. The chain combines TRBV12-5 with TRBJ1-2, with D tentatively TRBD1 (6 bases). The CDR3 covers 17 residues. Trimming left V 5 bases short and J 2 bases short, with 21 bases between. Germline-derived CDR1 and CDR2 are LGHNT and FRNRAP. The full variable domain, rest sourced from reference TRBV12-5 and TRBJ1-2, is DARVTQTPRHKVTEMGQEVTMRCQPILGHNTVFWYRQTMMQGLELLAYFRNRAPLDDSGMPKDRFSAEMPDATLATLKIQPSEPRDSAVYFCASGPGAGVSPNYGYTFGSGTRLTVV.

V usage is TRBV29-1 and J usage is TRBJ2-2; D is undetermined. Per the germline V gene, CDR1 is SQVTM and CDR2 is ANQGSEA. Deletions cut 7 bases from V and 4 bases from J, with 7 bases between. This CDR3 is built from 11 residues. The CDR3 nucleotides read TGCAGCGGCCATAGCACCGGGGAGCTGTTTTTT. Protein sequence: CSGHSTGELFF.

This clone appeared a few times. V and J are TRBV9 and TRBJ1-1, with TRBD1 matching over 7 bases. The CDR3 spans 13 residues. Germline trimming cut 5 bases from V and 5 bases from J; bases unmatched to any gene: 6. Per the germline V gene, CDR1 is SGDLS and CDR2 is YYNGEE. The CDR3 bases are TGTGCCAGCAGAGGACAGGAGGGAACTGAAGCTTTCTTT. Translating gives CASRGQEGTEAFF.

This clone was recorded a few times. The chain uses TRBV7-8 and TRBJ1-2; TRBD1 aligns across 7 bases. Losses at the gene ends were 1 base for V and 7 bases for J; bases not matched to a gene: 9. CDR3 length: 15 amino acids. The germline CDR1 and CDR2 sequences are SGHVS and FQNEAQ. The DNA for the CDR3 is TGTGCCAGCAGCTTAGGGATTACAGGGGCAGGTGGCTACACCTTC. Translated, it gives CASSLGITGAGGYTF. Drawing the rest from reference TRBV7-8 and TRBJ1-2, the complete variable domain is GAGVSQSPRYKVAKRGQDVALRCDPISGHVSLFWYQQALGQGPEFLTYFQNEAQLDKSGLPSDRFFAERPEGSVSTLKIQRTQQEDSAVYLCASSLGITGAGGYTFGSGTRLTVV.

The gene calls are TRBV7-2 and TRBJ2-7, with TRBD1 identical over 9 bases. The germline CDR1 and CDR2 sequences are SGHTA and FQGNSA. This CDR3 region has 16 residues. The ends lost 0 bases at V and 3 bases at J; junction bases unmatched: 6. CDR3 region: CASSLALGGQGYEQYF. The CDR3 bases are TGTGCCAGCAGCTTAGCGCTAGGGGGACAGGGCTACGAGCAGTACTTC.

This clone came up a few times. J is TRBJ2-2 and V is TRBV4-1; the match to TRBD2 covers 12 bases. V dropped 2 bases and J dropped 5; count of bases not matched to a gene: 3. This CDR3 comprises 16 residues. CDR1 is MGHRA and CDR2 is YSYEKL in the germline V gene. The CDR3 region has the DNA TGCGCCAGCAGCCAATCTAGCGGGGGGGCGACCGGGGAGCTGTTTTTT. It yields the protein CASSQSSGGATGELFF.

This clone has just one count. The chain recombines TRBV5-1 with TRBJ2-1; 7 bases match TRBD1. Unmatched junction bases numbered 9, after V lost 2 bases and J lost 1 base. The CDR3 has 17 amino acids. The germline V gene has CDR1 SGHRS and CDR2 YFSETQ. The CDR3 sequence is CASSLKPGGRSYNEQFF. The CDR3, as DNA: TGCGCCAGCAGCTTAAAGCCAGGGGGTCGATCCTACAATGAGCAGTTCTTC. The variable domain in full, with the rest retrieved from reference TRBV5-1 and TRBJ2-1, is KAGVTQTPRYLIKTRGQQVTLSCSPISGHRSVSWYQQTPGQGLQFLFEYFSETQRNKGNFPGRFSGRQFSNSRSEMNVSTLELGDSALYLCASSLKPGGRSYNEQFFGPGTRLTVL.

V and J are TRBV6-5 and TRBJ1-2, with a weak D call TRBD1 (6 bases). Germline V gene lookup returns CDR1 MNHEY and CDR2 SVGAGI. This CDR3 has 11 amino acids. V gave up 6 bases and J gave up 9 bases, with 11 bases separating them. CDR3 nucleotides: TGTGCCAGCAGAGACACAGGGAGCTACACCTTC. It yields the protein CASRDTGSYTF.

The chain joins TRBV30 to TRBJ2-7; 9 bases fit TRBD1. J gave up 3 bases and V 2 bases, and 2 bases lay outside the gene matches. The germline CDR1 and CDR2 sequences are GTSNPN and SVGIG (reference sequence). This CDR3 region has 13 residues. The CDR3 sequence: CAWSPDRGYEQYF. The CDR3 DNA is TGTGCCTGGAGTCCGGACAGGGGCTACGAGCAGTACTTC.

The chain links TRBV21-1 to TRBJ1-1; TRBD1, the D gene given by the table, was not confirmed from the DNA. TRBV21-1 is reported as a pseudogene. The CDR3 consists of 13 residues. CDR3 amino acids: CASSKGDRAEAFF. The CDR3 nucleotides read TGTGCCAGCAGCAAAGGGGACAGGGCTGAAGCTTTCTTT.

The V call is TRBV10-3, the J call TRBJ1-2, with D possibly matching TRBD1 (6 bases). The CDR3 has 14 amino acids. Germline-derived CDR1 and CDR2 are ENHRY and SYGVKD. V dropped 10 bases and J dropped 6 bases, with 21 bases sitting between them. CDR3 DNA sequence: TGTGCCACCGCTAGGGGGTCTAACTATAATGGCTACACCTTC. This codes for CATARGSNYNGYTF.

The chain employs TRBV5-1 and TRBJ2-7; TRBD2 matches at 9 bases. The germline gives CDR1 SGHRS, CDR2 YFSETQ. The CDR3 is 20 amino acids. The ends lost 0 bases at V and 0 bases at J; junction bases unmatched: 16. The CDR3 nucleotides are TGCGCCAGCAGCTTGGGACCCCGTAGTAGCGGGGGCCGCGACTCCTACGAGCAGTACTTC. Translation gives CASSLGPRSSGGRDSYEQYF. Variable domain in full (rest from reference TRBV5-1 and TRBJ2-7): KAGVTQTPRYLIKTRGQQVTLSCSPISGHRSVSWYQQTPGQGLQFLFEYFSETQRNKGNFPGRFSGRQFSNSRSEMNVSTLELGDSALYLCASSLGPRSSGGRDSYEQYFGPGTRLTVT.

The chain couples TRBV5-1 to TRBJ2-7, with D perhaps matching TRBD1 (6 bases). Germline V gene data show CDR1 as SGHRS and CDR2 as YFSETQ. Trimming shortened V by 3 bases and J by 3 bases, and 13 bases separated the two germline ends. This CDR3 region has 14 residues. The CDR3 DNA reads TGCGCCAGCAGCTACCGGGACAAGTACTACGAGCAGTACTTC. Encoded protein: CASSYRDKYYEQYF. Based on the CDR3 plus reference TRBV5-1 and TRBJ2-7, the full variable domain is KAGVTQTPRYLIKTRGQQVTLSCSPISGHRSVSWYQQTPGQGLQFLFEYFSETQRNKGNFPGRFSGRQFSNSRSEMNVSTLELGDSALYLCASSYRDKYYEQYFGPGTRLTVT.

The chain employs TRBV10-2 and TRBJ1-2; no clear D. CDR3 length: 14 residues. The V end lost 2 bases, the J end lost 5 bases, and 12 bases lay between the germline ends. Germline CDR1 and CDR2: WSHSY and SAAADI. The CDR3 here is CASSEASEDYGYTF. The CDR3 DNA reads as TGCGCCAGCAGTGAGGCGTCAGAGGATTATGGCTACACCTTC.

The CDR3 loop reads CASSLVAVGRVEGYTF. DNA of the CDR3: TGCGCCAGCAGCTTGGTAGCAGTGGGCAGGGTGGAAGGCTACACCTTC. The chain recombines TRBV5-1 with TRBJ1-2; possible D gene TRBD1, 5 bases. The CDR3 loop spans 16 amino acids. V lost 0 bases to trimming and J lost 8 bases, with 20 bases between them. CDR1 and CDR2 from the germline V gene are SGHRS and YFSETQ.

The V gene is TRBV7-2, the J gene TRBJ2-5; 8 bases agree with TRBD2. CDR1 is SGHTA, CDR2 FQGNSA, per germline. V shed 3 bases, J shed 2 bases, and the junction held 5 bases outside the gene matches. This CDR3 contains 15 residues. This CDR3 is CASSFRVAGQETQYF. CDR3 DNA sequence: TGTGCCAGCAGCTTTAGAGTAGCGGGGCAAGAGACCCAGTACTTC.

The chain is built from TRBV6-5 and TRBJ2-7; D is perhaps TRBD2 (6 bases). CDR3 length equals 16 residues. Per germline, CDR1 MNHEY and CDR2 SVGAGI. The ends were cut back, 2 bases at V and 3 bases at J, with 17 bases in the middle. The CDR3 protein is CASSYVPVLRGYEQYF. The DNA of the CDR3 is TGTGCCAGCAGTTACGTCCCGGTTTTGCGGGGCTACGAGCAGTACTTC.

The gene calls are TRBV4-3 and TRBJ1-2, with D uncertain. Trimming took off 1 base at V and 3 bases at J, with 9 bases between the two ends. The CDR3 is 14 residues long. The germline CDR1 and CDR2 sequences are LGHNA and YSLEER. The CDR3 sequence: CASSQGPPHYGYTF. The DNA for the CDR3 is TGCGCCAGCAGCCAAGGTCCTCCCCACTATGGCTACACCTTC.

This chain joins TRBV7-6 and TRBJ2-7, with TRBD1 matching 10 bases. CDR1 and CDR2 from the germline V gene are SGHVS and FNYEAQ. The CDR3 totals 16 residues. With V trimmed by 5 bases and J by 5 bases, 12 bases remained unmatched. As DNA, the CDR3 is TGTGCCAGCAGCGTAAGGAAGGGACAGGGGTTCCACGAGCAGTACTTC. Amino acid sequence: CASSVRKGQGFHEQYF. The full variable domain, in which reference TRBV7-6 and TRBJ2-7 provide the parts outside the CDR3, is GAGVSQSPRYKVTKRGQDVALRCDPISGHVSLYWYRQALGQGPEFLTYFNYEAQQDKSGLPNDRFSAERPEGSISTLTIQRTEQRDSAMYRCASSVRKGQGFHEQYFGPGTRLTVT.